The entry below describes one TCR beta chain. Its target is not known. This sample was taken from a study of CD4 T cells in relation to SARS-CoV-2 and coronaviruses. The overall study: ViraFEST: roughly 9-day antigen culture of PBMCs, then TCR beta CDR3 sequencing. Shared crossreactive spike epitopes were mapped to their HLA restriction. Convalescent donors were aged about 21 to 72, with median roughly 42 years.

Method: immunoSEQ multiplex PCR; TCRdb's copy keeps in-frame clones and lacks some. The repertoire consists of around 41,000 clones, with 84% occurring once and the leading ten covering 1.2%. Fewer than 1.2 x 10^5 naive or memory CD4+ cells were cultured with CEF peptides for 9 to 10 days. The CDR3 is 14 residues long. Germline V gene lookup returns CDR1 MGHRA and CDR2 YSYEKL. V was cut by 0 bases and J by 7 bases, with 13 bases left in between. This chain links TRBV4-1 with TRBJ2-7; no firm D call. This clonotype was obtained from an adult with COVID-19. The sequenced sample was naive CD4+ T cells from PBMCs, cultured in vitro. Subset indicated: naive CD4+ T cells isolated by negative enrichment. The CDR3 DNA reads as TGCGCCAGCAGCCAAGATGCGAGTCTTGGGGAGCAGTACTTC. It specifies CASSQDASLGEQYF.